The next 30 T cell receptor beta chains were all read from a single sample in a study of metastatic and nonmetastatic thyroid tumors (dated by TCRdb to about 2020). No patient had received any treatment before thyroid surgery. Libraries were constructed by PCR. Sequencing took place on an Illumina HiSeq 4000. The raw public data were reprocessed by TCRdb itself: fastp quality trimming at Q25, MiXCR clonotype calling, in-frame beta chains only. The sample has some 26,000 clones on record, 20% to 30% of them singletons. The top ten constitute around 19% of the sample. Sequenced input: blood. The origin of the receptors is a male donor with papillary thyroid cancer or a benign thyroid nodule (not recorded which). Some clones in this sample may be carry-over from other donors' samples.

Many counts were recorded for this clone. In DNA form, the CDR3 reads TGTGCCAGCAGAAGACAGACCTCTTCGAATGAGCAGTTCTTC. Amino acid sequence: CASRRQTSSNEQFF. J is TRBJ2-1 and V is TRBV6-1; possible D gene TRBD1, 5 bases. V was shortened by 6 bases and J by 7 bases, with 16 bases between the two germline ends. There are 14 residues in the CDR3. Germline V gene lookup returns CDR1 MNHNS and CDR2 SASEGT.

This clone was counted many times. V is TRBV15 and J is TRBJ1-3; D is unresolved. CDR1 and CDR2 from the germline V gene are LNHNV and YYDKDF (reference sequence). The CDR3 spans 15 residues. Trimming stripped 0 bases from V and 6 bases from J, with 12 bases between. The CDR3 spells CATSREFGKENTIYF. CDR3 bases: TGTGCCACCAGCAGAGAGTTCGGGAAAGAAAACACCATATATTTT. The full variable domain, its missing parts supplied by reference TRBV15 and TRBJ1-3, is DAMVIQNPRYQVTQFGKPVTLSCSQTLNHNVMYWYQQKSSQAPKLLFHYYDKDFNNEADTPDNFQSRRPNTSFCFLDIRSPGLGDTAMYLCATSREFGKENTIYFGEGSWLTVV.

A remark on this clone: Sequence at one end of the junction differs from germline and may be a read error. The chain combines TRBV7-2 with TRBJ2-3, with D tentatively TRBD2 (6 bases). The CDR3 covers 14 residues. Germline V gives CDR1 SGHTA, CDR2 FQGNSA. CDR3 coding DNA: TGTGCCAGCAGCACGACTAGGAGCACAGATACGAAGTATTTT. It encodes CASSTTRSTDTKYF.

In its sample, this clone was seen many times. The junction departs from the called germline gene at one end, perhaps through a read error. V and J are TRBV6-1 and TRBJ2-4, with D possibly being TRBD2 (6 bases). The germline V gene encodes CDR1 MNHNS and CDR2 SASEGT. The CDR3 consists of 13 residues. Here the CDR3 reads CAGRDSGKNIQYF. Here the CDR3 DNA reads TGTGCCGGCAGGGACTCCGGCAAAAACATTCAGTACTTC.

This clone appeared many times. This chain connects TRBV4-2 to TRBJ2-3; unclear D gene. Germline V gives CDR1 LGHNA, CDR2 YNFKEQ. Trimming removed 5 bases at V and 2 bases at J, with 14 bases between. The CDR3 extends over 15 amino acids. The CDR3: CASSSGELLTDTQYF. The CDR3 nucleotides are TGTGCCAGCAGCTCGGGTGAGCTTCTCACAGATACGCAGTATTTT.

There are a few counts of this clone. The V call is TRBV5-1, the J call TRBJ1-2; 8 positions match TRBD1. V was pared by 2 bases and J by 7 bases, with 4 bases of the junction left unmatched. The CDR3 runs 13 residues. From germline, CDR1 is SGHRS and CDR2 YFSETQ. DNA of the CDR3: TGCGCCAGCAGCTTAGGGACAGGCTTTGGCTACACCTTC. Residues: CASSLGTGFGYTF.

The chain links TRBV6-2 or TRBV6-3 to TRBJ2-7; a weak D match, TRBD1 (6 bases). V was shortened by 6 bases and J by 0 bases, with 15 bases between the two germline ends. Germline CDR1 reads MNHEY; CDR2 reads SVGEGT. The CDR3 has 15 amino acids. The CDR3 coding sequence is TGTGCCAGCAGCATAGTGGACAGAGCCTCCTACGAGCAGTACTTC. Its translation: CASSIVDRASYEQYF.

This clone was counted at least ten times. The chain uses TRBV4-1 and TRBJ2-7, with 9 bases lining up with TRBD1. This CDR3 contains 15 residues. The trim removed 4 bases at V and 3 bases at J, leaving 7 bases unmatched. Germline values: CDR1 MGHRA, CDR2 YSYEKL. The CDR3 region is CASSPLGQGIYEQYF. CDR3 nucleotide sequence: TGCGCCAGCAGCCCCCTGGGACAGGGCATCTACGAGCAGTACTTC.

This rearrangement joins TRBV11-1 to TRBJ2-7; D possibly uses TRBD1 or TRBD2 (5 bases each). Trimming shortened V by 4 bases and J by 6 bases, and 13 bases separated the two germline ends. This CDR3 region has 13 residues. From germline, CDR1 is SGHAT and CDR2 FQDESV (reference sequence). DNA for the CDR3: TGTGCCAGCAGCTCCGGGACCGTTGTCGAGCAGTACTTC. The encoded protein is CASSSGTVVEQYF. Full variable domain (remainder filled in from reference TRBV11-1 and TRBJ2-7): EAEVAQSPRYKITEKSQAVAFWCDPISGHATLYWYRQILGQGPELLVQFQDESVVDDSQLPKDRFSAERLKGVDSTLKIQPAELGDSAMYLCASSSGTVVEQYFGPGTRLTVT.

This clone was counted ten times or more. The chain joins TRBV7-7 to TRBJ2-5, with a possible D match to TRBD2 (6 bases). CDR3 size: 15 residues. Germline CDR1 and CDR2: SSHAT and FNYEAQ (reference sequence). Trimming removed 1 base at V and 2 bases at J, with 11 bases between. CDR3 DNA sequence: TGTGCCAGCAGCTTAGAATTAGCGGCACAAGAGACCCAGTACTTC. Its translation is CASSLELAAQETQYF. The full variable domain, rest sourced from reference TRBV7-7 and TRBJ2-5, is GAGVSQSPRYKVTKRGQDVTLRCDPISSHATLYWYQQALGQGPEFLTYFNYEAQPDKSGLPSDRFSAERPEGSISTLTIQRTEQRDSAMYRCASSLELAAQETQYFGPGTRLLVL.

This clone was recorded many times. A junction boundary mismatches the germline segment, possibly from a read error. This rearrangement joins TRBV11-2 to TRBJ2-7, with D maybe TRBD2 (6 bases). The CDR3 consists of 15 residues. CDR1 is SGHAT, CDR2 FQNNGV, per germline. CDR3 coding DNA: TGTGCCAGCAGCTTATCGAGCGGGCGGTCCTACGAGCAGCACTTC. This codes for CASSLSSGRSYEQHF.

This clone has more than one count but fewer than ten. The chain has TRBV25-1 and TRBJ2-7; 9 bases fit TRBD2. Per germline, CDR1 MGHDK and CDR2 SYGVNS. CDR3 length: 15 residues. The V segment lost 2 bases and the J segment 5 bases; nucleotides outside the gene matches: 7. CDR3 sequence reads: CASSEGGGADHEQYF. CDR3 bases: TGTGCCAGCAGTGAAGGCGGGGGGGCCGACCACGAGCAGTACTTC.

The J gene is TRBJ2-7, the V gene TRBV29-1; tentative D call: TRBD2 (6 bases). V was trimmed by 5 bases and J by 0 bases, leaving 11 bases between them. The germline CDR1 and CDR2 sequences are SQVTM and ANQGSEA. This CDR3 contains 13 residues. The CDR3 DNA is TGCAGCGTTTACGGGAGAAGCTCCTACGAGCAGTACTTC. Translated, it gives CSVYGRSSYEQYF.

This clone is deemed medium-sized. The chain has TRBV5-1 and TRBJ2-1; 10 nucleotides align to TRBD2. CDR1 and CDR2 (germline): SGHRS, YFSETQ. V was pared by 1 base and J by 10 bases, with 11 bases of the junction left unmatched. The CDR3 is made up of 16 amino acids. This CDR3 is CASSLNSGLARSEQFF. Here the CDR3 DNA reads TGCGCCAGCAGCTTGAATTCGGGACTAGCGCGGTCAGAGCAGTTCTTC.

CDR3 DNA sequence: TGTGCCAGCAGCTCAGCGGGGGGGCCGGGCACTGAAGCTTTCTTT. Translated, it gives CASSSAGGPGTEAFF. This chain connects TRBV9 to TRBJ1-1, with a tentative D call TRBD1 (6 bases). The CDR3 covers 15 residues. Trimming pared 4 bases from V and 4 bases from J, leaving 17 bases between. Germline loops: CDR1 SGDLS, CDR2 YYNGEE. The variable domain in full, with the rest retrieved from reference TRBV9 and TRBJ1-1, is DSGVTQTPKHLITATGQRVTLRCSPRSGDLSVYWYQQSLDQGLQFLIQYYNGEERAKGNILERFSAQQFPDLHSELNLSSLELGDSALYFCASSSAGGPGTEAFFGQGTRLTVV.

Only a few counts were recorded for this clone. The chain uses TRBV6-1 and TRBJ2-7, with unresolved D. This CDR3 is 16 amino acids long. The V gene lost 7 bases and the J gene lost 0 bases, with 19 bases spanning the gap. The germline gives CDR1 MNHNS, CDR2 SASEGT. CDR3 sequence (DNA): TGTGCCAGCAAGGCTAAGTTGGAAGTGAGCTCCTACGAGCAGTACTTC. This gives the protein CASKAKLEVSSYEQYF.

This clone is classed as medium-sized. This chain uses TRBV5-1 with TRBJ2-7, with TRBD1 matching over 9 bases. Germline CDR1 is SGHRS and CDR2 is YFSETQ. The ends lost 3 bases at V and 2 bases at J; junction bases unmatched: 0. The CDR3 is 13 amino acids. In DNA, the CDR3 is TGCGCCAGCAGCTGGGACAGGGCCTACGAGCAGTACTTC. As protein: CASSWDRAYEQYF.

This clone came up once. An end of the junction does not agree with germline; a read error may underlie this. V usage is TRBV5-1 and J usage is TRBJ1-2; 10 bases fit TRBD1. CDR1 and CDR2 from the germline V gene are SGHRS and YFSETQ. The CDR3 runs to 13 residues. In DNA, the CDR3 is TGCGCCAGCAGTTACGGGACAGGGGTCGGCCACTCCTTC. Translating it yields CASSYGTGVGHSF.

Only a few counts were recorded for this clone. This chain links TRBV28 with TRBJ1-5; 8 bases line up with TRBD1. CDR1 and CDR2 from the germline V gene are MDHEN and SYDVKM. The length of the CDR3 is 16 residues. V shed 7 bases and J 4 bases; nucleotides not matched to a gene: 12. In DNA, the CDR3 is TGTGCCAGCACGTCCCTCGGGACAGGTTGGAATCAGCCCCAGCATTTT. This sequence encodes CASTSLGTGWNQPQHF.

J is TRBJ2-7 and V is TRBV20-1, with a weak D call TRBD1 (9 bases). Trimming stripped 0 bases from V and 5 bases from J, with 20 bases between. The CDR3 runs to 16 residues. Germline V gene lookup returns CDR1 DFQATT and CDR2 SNEGSKA (reference sequence). The CDR3 is CSARDSGTGNVNEQYV. DNA for the CDR3: TGCAGTGCTAGAGATAGCGGGACAGGGAATGTTAACGAGCAGTACGTC.

This clone was detected many times. The chain employs TRBV13 and TRBJ1-2; tentatively, D is TRBD1 (6 bases). Deletions cut 2 bases from V and 5 bases from J, with 12 bases between. Germline CDR1 reads PRHDT; CDR2 reads FYEKMQ (reference sequence). This CDR3 has 14 residues. The CDR3 sequence is CASSLPGHGYGYTF. CDR3 nucleotides: TGTGCCAGCAGCTTACCGGGACACGGGTATGGCTACACCTTC.

As to this clone: The missing conserved phenylalanine or tryptophan at the end of this CDR3 makes a read error likely. It is unclear where the CDR3 begins or ends on the DNA, so no DNA is shown, and the CDR3 is as TCRdb lists it. The chain joins TRBV7-8 to TRBJ2-1. Germline V CDR1 and CDR2: SGHVS, FQNEAQ. Including both end residues, the CDR3 is 16 amino acids long. CDR3: CASSAYSTSYYNEQLV.

Points on this clone: The CDR3 end shows no conserved phenylalanine or tryptophan, and so a read error is likely. V is TRBV28 and J is TRBJ2-1; D is uncertain. This CDR3 comprises 15 residues. V lost 9 bases, J lost 8 bases, and 23 bases lay in between. Germline V lookup: CDR1 MDHEN, CDR2 SYDVKM. The CDR3: CARGLSPPGSHEQFL. In nucleotides, the CDR3 is TGTGCCAGGGGATTATCCCCCCCAGGATCCCATGAGCAGTTCTTG.

This clone occurred a few times. The gene calls are TRBV2 and TRBJ1-2; no clear D gene. The germline gives CDR1 SNHLY, CDR2 FYNNEI. The CDR3 has 14 amino acids. V lost 1 base, J lost 5 bases, and 11 bases lay in between. The CDR3 region is CASSEVRQVYGYTF. The CDR3 DNA follows: TGTGCCAGCAGTGAAGTGCGCCAGGTATATGGCTACACCTTC.

The chain recombines TRBV11-1 with TRBJ2-7; 10 nucleotides align to TRBD1. The V gene's germline CDR1 is SGHAT and CDR2 FQDESV (reference sequence). After removal of 4 bases from V and 5 bases from J, the junction contained 11 bases not matched to a gene. The CDR3 is 16 amino acids. The CDR3 DNA is TGTGCCAGCAGCTCGACGGGACAGGGGATTCTAGACGAGCAGTACTTC. This sequence encodes CASSSTGQGILDEQYF.

CDR3 loop: CSARPPRDRGIVNYGYTF. In DNA form, the CDR3 reads TGCAGTGCTAGGCCTCCCAGGGACAGGGGGATTGTCAACTATGGCTACACCTTC. The genes are TRBV20-1 and TRBJ1-2, with 11 bases that match TRBD1. The length of the CDR3 is 18 residues. The V gene end was trimmed by 3 bases and the J gene end by 2 bases; junction bases not matched to a gene: 14. The germline V gene encodes CDR1 DFQATT and CDR2 SNEGSKA (reference sequence).

Ten or more counts support this clone. The gene calls are TRBV29-1 and TRBJ1-1; no clear D. Trimming shortened V by 7 bases and J by 4 bases, and 13 bases separated the two germline ends. The V gene's germline CDR1 is SQVTM and CDR2 ANQGSEA. CDR3 length equals 12 residues. CDR3 nucleotides: TGCAGCGCCCACGAGGGCGGCACTGAAGCTTTCTTT. Translation gives CSAHEGGTEAFF.

This clone was observed many times. V usage is TRBV20-1 and J usage is TRBJ2-3, with D maybe TRBD2 (5 bases). The V end lost 3 bases, the J end lost 2 bases, and 9 bases lay between the germline ends. The CDR3 length is 13 residues. CDR1 and CDR2 from the germline V gene are DFQATT and SNEGSKA (reference sequence). The DNA for the CDR3 is TGCAGTGCTAGCGGGGATCTCACAGATACGCAGTATTTT. Protein: CSASGDLTDTQYF.

This clone was seen at least ten times. The CDR3 sequence is CASSLYGGETDTQYF. The DNA of the CDR3 is TGTGCCAGCAGCTTATATGGGGGGGAGACAGATACGCAGTATTTT. V is TRBV7-3 and J is TRBJ2-3; TRBD2 matches 7 bases. CDR3 size: 15 residues. The V gene end was trimmed by 2 bases and the J gene end by 3 bases; junction bases not matched to a gene: 5. CDR1 is SGHTA, CDR2 FQGTGA, per germline.

The chain couples TRBV6-1 to TRBJ1-2; weak D call: TRBD1 (5 bases). Trimming took off 9 bases at V and 3 bases at J, with 17 bases between the two ends. The CDR3 spans 14 residues. Per the germline V gene, CDR1 is MNHNS and CDR2 is SASEGT. The CDR3 coding sequence is TGTGCCAGTCTGCCGCGACAGAGGGACTATGGCTACACCTTC. It encodes CASLPRQRDYGYTF.